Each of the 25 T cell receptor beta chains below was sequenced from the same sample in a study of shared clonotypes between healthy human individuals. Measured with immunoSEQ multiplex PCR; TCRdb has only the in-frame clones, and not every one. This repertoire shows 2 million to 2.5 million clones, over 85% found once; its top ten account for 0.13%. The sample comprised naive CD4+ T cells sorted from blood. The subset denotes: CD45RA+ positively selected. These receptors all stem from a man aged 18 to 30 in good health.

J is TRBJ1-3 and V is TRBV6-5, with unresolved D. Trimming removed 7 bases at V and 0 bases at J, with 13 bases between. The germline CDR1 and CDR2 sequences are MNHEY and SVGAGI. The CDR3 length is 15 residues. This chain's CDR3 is CASNRGGPSGNTIYF. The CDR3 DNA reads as TGTGCCAGCAATCGGGGTGGCCCCTCTGGAAACACCATATATTTT.

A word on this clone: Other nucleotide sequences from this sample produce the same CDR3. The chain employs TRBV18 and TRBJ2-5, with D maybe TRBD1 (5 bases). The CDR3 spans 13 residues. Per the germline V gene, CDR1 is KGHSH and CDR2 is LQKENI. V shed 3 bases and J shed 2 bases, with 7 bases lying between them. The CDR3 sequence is CASSPGHQETQYF. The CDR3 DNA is TGTGCCAGCTCACCTGGACATCAAGAGACCCAGTACTTC.

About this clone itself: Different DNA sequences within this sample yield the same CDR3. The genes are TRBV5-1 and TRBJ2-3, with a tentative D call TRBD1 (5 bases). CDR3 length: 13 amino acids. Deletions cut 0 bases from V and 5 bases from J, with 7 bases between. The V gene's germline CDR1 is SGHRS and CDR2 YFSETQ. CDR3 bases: TGCGCCAGCAGCTTGGGGGGCGTAGATACGCAGTATTTT. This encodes CASSLGGVDTQYF.

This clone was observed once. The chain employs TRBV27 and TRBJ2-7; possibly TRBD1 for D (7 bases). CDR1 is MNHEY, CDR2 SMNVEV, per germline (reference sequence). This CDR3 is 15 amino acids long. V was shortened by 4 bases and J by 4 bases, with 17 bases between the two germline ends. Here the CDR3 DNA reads TGTGCCAGCAGTTCCTTCCGGGACAGCGGGTACGAGCAGTACTTC. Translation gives CASSSFRDSGYEQYF.

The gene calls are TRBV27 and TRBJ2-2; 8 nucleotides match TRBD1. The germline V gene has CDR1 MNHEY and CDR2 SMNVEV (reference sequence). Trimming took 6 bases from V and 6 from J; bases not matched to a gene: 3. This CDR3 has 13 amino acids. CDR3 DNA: TGTGCCAGCAGAGAGACAGGGGCCGGGGAGCTGTTTTTT. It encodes CASRETGAGELFF.

DNA for the CDR3: TGTGCCAGCAGTCCCACAGGGGGAGAGACCCAGTACTTC. It encodes CASSPTGGETQYF. This chain connects TRBV6-5 to TRBJ2-5; 8 positions agree with TRBD1. After removal of 5 bases from V and 4 bases from J, the junction contained 3 bases not matched to a gene. The CDR3 length is 13 residues. Per germline, CDR1 MNHEY and CDR2 SVGAGI.

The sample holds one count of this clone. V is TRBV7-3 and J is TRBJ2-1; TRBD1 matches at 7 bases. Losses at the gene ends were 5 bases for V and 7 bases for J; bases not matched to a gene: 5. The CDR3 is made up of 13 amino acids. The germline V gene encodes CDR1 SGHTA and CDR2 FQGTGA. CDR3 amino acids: CASSPEQGNEQFF. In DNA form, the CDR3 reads TGTGCCAGCAGCCCCGAACAGGGGAATGAGCAGTTCTTC.

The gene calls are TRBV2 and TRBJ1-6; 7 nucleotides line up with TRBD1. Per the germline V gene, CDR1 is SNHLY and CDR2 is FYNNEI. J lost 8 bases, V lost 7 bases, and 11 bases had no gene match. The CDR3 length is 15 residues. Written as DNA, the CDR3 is TGTGCCAGCACAAGTAGGGACAGCGATTATTCACCCCTCCACTTT. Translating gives CASTSRDSDYSPLHF.

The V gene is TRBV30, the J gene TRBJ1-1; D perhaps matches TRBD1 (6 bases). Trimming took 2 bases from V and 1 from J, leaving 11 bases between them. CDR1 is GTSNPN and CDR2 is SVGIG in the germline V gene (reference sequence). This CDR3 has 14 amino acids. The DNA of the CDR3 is TGTGCCTGGAGTCTTTCACAGGGGAACACTGAAGCTTTCTTT. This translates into CAWSLSQGNTEAFF.

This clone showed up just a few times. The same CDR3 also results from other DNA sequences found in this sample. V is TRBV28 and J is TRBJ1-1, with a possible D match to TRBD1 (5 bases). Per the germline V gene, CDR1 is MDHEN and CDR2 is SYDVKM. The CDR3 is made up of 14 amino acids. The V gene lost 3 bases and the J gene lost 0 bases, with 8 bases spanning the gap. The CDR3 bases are TGTGCCAGCAGTTTGGGGACGGTGAACACTGAAGCTTTCTTT. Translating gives CASSLGTVNTEAFF.

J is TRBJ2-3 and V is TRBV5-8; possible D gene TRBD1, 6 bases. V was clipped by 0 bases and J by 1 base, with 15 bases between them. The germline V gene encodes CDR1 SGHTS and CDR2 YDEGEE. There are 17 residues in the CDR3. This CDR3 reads CASSLVGAALRTDTQYF. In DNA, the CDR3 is TGTGCCAGCAGCTTGGTGGGGGCGGCCTTACGCACAGATACGCAGTATTTT.

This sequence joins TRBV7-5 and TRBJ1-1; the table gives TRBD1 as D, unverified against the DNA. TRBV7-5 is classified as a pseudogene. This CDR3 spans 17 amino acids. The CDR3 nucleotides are TGTGCCAGAAGCCCATGGGACAGGGGGACGGGGAACACTGAAGCTTTCTTT. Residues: CARSPWDRGTGNTEAFF.

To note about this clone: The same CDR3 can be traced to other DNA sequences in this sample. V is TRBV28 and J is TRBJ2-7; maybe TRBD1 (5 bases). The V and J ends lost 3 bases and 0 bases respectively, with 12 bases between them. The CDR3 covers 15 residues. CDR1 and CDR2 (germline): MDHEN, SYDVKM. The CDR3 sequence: CASSFGRVSSYEQYF. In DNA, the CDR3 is TGTGCCAGCAGTTTTGGCAGGGTAAGCTCCTACGAGCAGTACTTC. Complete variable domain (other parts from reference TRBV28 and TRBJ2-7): DVKVTQSSRYLVKRTGEKVFLECVQDMDHENMFWYRQDPGLGLRLIYFSYDVKMKEKGDIPEGYSVSREKKERFSLILESASTNQTSMYLCASSFGRVSSYEQYFGPGTRLTVT.

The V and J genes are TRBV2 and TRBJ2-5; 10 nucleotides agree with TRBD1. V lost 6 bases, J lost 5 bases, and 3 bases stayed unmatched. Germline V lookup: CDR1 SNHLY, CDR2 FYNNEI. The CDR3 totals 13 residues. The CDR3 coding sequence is TGTGCCAGCAGCGACAGGGGGCGGGAGACCCAGTACTTC. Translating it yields CASSDRGRETQYF.

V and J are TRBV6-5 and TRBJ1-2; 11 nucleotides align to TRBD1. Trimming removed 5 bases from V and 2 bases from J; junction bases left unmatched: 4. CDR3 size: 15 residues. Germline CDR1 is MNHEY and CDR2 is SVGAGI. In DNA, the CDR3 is TGTGCCAGCAGTAACCGGGACAGGGGGAACTATGGCTACACCTTC. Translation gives CASSNRDRGNYGYTF.

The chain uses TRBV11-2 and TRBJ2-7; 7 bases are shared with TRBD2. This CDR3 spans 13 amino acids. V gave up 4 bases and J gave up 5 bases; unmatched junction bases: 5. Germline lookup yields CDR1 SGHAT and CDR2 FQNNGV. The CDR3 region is CASSSGTNNEQYF. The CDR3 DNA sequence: TGTGCCAGCAGCTCCGGGACTAACAACGAGCAGTACTTC.

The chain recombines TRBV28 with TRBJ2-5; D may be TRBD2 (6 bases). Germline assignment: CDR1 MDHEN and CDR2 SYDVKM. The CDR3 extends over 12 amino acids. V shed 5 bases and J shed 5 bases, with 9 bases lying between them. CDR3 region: CASSGRRETQYF. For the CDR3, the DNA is TGTGCCAGCAGTGGGAGGAGGGAGACCCAGTACTTC.

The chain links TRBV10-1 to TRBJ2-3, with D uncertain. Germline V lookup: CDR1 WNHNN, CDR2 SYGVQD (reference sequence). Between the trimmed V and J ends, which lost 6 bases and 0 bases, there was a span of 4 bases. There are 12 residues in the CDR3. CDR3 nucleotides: TGCGCCAGCAGCCTGAGCACAGATACGCAGTATTTT. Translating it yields CASSLSTDTQYF.

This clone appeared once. The DNA of the CDR3 is TGTGCCAGCGGCCCAGGGGGCAGGAGCGGCAATCAGCCCCAGCATTTT. This encodes CASGPGGRSGNQPQHF. The V and J genes are TRBV27 and TRBJ1-5; 8 bases map to TRBD1. V gave up 8 bases and J gave up 2 bases; unmatched junction bases: 11. This CDR3 region has 16 residues. Looked up from germline, CDR1 is MNHEY and CDR2 is SMNVEV (reference sequence).

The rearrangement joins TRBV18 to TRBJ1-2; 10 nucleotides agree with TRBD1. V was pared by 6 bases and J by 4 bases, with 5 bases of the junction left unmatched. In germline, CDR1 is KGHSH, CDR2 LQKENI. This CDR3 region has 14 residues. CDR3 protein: CASSAGTGVYGYTF. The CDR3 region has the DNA TGTGCCAGCTCGGCCGGGACAGGGGTCTATGGCTACACCTTC.

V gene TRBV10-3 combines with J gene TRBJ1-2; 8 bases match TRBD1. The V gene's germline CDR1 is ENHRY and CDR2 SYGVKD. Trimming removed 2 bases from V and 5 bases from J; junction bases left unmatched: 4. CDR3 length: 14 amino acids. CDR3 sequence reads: CAISETGTGYGYTF. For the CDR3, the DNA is TGTGCCATCAGTGAGACCGGGACAGGATATGGCTACACCTTC.

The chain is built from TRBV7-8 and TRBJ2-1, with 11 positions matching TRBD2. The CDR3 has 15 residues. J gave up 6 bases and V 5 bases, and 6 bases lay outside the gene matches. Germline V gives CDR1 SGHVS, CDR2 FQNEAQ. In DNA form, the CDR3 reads TGTGCCAGCAGCGCCGGGACTAGCGGAGGCAATGAGCAGTTCTTC. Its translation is CASSAGTSGGNEQFF. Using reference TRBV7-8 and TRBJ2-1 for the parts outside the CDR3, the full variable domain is GAGVSQSPRYKVAKRGQDVALRCDPISGHVSLFWYQQALGQGPEFLTYFQNEAQLDKSGLPSDRFFAERPEGSVSTLKIQRTQQEDSAVYLCASSAGTSGGNEQFFGPGTRLTVL.

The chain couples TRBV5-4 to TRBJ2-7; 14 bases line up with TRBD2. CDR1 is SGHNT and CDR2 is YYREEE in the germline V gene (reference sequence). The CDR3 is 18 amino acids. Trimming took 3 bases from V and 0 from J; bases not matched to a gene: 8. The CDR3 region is CASSSTSGRAQSSYEQYF. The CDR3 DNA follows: TGTGCCAGCAGCTCGACTAGCGGGAGGGCGCAAAGCTCCTACGAGCAGTACTTC.

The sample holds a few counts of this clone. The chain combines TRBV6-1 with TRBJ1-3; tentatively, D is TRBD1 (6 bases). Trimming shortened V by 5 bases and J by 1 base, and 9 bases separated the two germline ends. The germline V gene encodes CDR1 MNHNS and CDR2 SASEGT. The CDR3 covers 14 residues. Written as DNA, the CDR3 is TGTGCCAGCAGTATGGACAGATCTGGAAACACCATATATTTT. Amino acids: CASSMDRSGNTIYF.

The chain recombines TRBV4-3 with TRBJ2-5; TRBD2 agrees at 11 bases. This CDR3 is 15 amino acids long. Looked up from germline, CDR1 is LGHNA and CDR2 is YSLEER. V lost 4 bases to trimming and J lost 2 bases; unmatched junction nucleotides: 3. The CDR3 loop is CASSRGLAAQETQYF. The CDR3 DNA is TGCGCCAGCAGCCGGGGACTAGCGGCACAAGAGACCCAGTACTTC.